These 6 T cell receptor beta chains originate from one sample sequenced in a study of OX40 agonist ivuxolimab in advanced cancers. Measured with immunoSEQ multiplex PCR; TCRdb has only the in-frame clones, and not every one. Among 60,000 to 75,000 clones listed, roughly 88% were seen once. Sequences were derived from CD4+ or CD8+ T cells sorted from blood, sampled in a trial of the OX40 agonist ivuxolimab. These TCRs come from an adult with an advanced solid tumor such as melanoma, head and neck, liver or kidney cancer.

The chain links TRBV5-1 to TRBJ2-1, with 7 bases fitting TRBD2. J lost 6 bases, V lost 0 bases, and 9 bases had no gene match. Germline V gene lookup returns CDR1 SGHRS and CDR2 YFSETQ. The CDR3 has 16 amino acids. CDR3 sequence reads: CASSLATGLRGNEQFF. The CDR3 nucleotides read TGCGCCAGCAGCTTGGCCACGGGACTACGTGGCAATGAGCAGTTCTTC.

Written as DNA, the CDR3 is TGTGCCAGTAGTATAGTCGGGGGAGGTTCCTATGGCTACACCTTC. Protein product: CASSIVGGGSYGYTF. The genes are TRBV19 and TRBJ1-2, with a possible D match to TRBD1 (5 bases). The CDR3 covers 15 residues. Trimming left V 1 base short and J 4 bases short, with 13 bases between. Per the germline V gene, CDR1 is LNHDA and CDR2 is SQIVND (reference sequence).

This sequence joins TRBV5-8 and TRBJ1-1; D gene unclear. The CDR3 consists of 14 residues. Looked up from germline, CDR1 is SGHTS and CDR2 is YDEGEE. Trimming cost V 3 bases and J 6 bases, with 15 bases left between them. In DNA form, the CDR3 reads TGTGCCAGCAGCTCCCCGCGAGCTACCGCTGAAGCTTTCTTT. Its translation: CASSSPRATAEAFF.

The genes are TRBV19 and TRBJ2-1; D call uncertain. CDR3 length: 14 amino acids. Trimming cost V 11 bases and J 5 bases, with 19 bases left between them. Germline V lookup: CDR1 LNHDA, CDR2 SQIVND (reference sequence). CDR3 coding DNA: TGTGCCGCCCGAGGCGGAGCGCACAACAATGAGCAGTTCTTC. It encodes CAARGGAHNNEQFF. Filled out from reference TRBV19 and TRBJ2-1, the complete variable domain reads DGGITQSPKYLFRKEGQNVTLSCEQNLNHDAMYWYRQDPGQGLRLIYYSQIVNDFQKGDIAEGYSVSREKKESFPLTVTSAQKNPTAFYLCAARGGAHNNEQFFGPGTRLTVL.

The CDR3 protein is CASSSPGQGAYEQYF. DNA for the CDR3: TGTGCCAGCAGTTCTCCGGGACAGGGGGCCTACGAGCAGTACTTC. The chain couples TRBV28 to TRBJ2-7; 11 bases match TRBD1. V dropped 4 bases and J dropped 2; count of bases not matched to a gene: 4. CDR1 MDHEN and CDR2 SYDVKM come from the germline V gene. This CDR3 has 15 residues.

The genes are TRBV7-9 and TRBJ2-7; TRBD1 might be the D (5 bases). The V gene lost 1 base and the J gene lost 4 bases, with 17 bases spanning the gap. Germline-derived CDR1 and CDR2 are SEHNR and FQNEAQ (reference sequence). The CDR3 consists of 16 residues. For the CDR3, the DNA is TGTGCCAGCAGCTTAGGGGGCAAGGGCTCGAAGTACGAGCAGTACTTC. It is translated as CASSLGGKGSKYEQYF.